This TCR beta chain was captured in a study of blood T cell repertoires in COVID-19. About the research overall: The United States, Italy and Spain supplied acute and convalescent COVID-19 samples. PBMCs, B-cell-depleted T cells, or T cells were the source of the cDNA or gDNA that made up the material.

Germline trimming cut 4 bases from V and 2 bases from J; bases unmatched to any gene: 3. CDR1 and CDR2 (germline): SGHTA, FQGNSA. The CDR3 totals 14 residues. Seattle participants joined during active infection and were tracked over time. Authors' processing steps: Estimated nucleated cell counts came from reference gene primer amplification. Assay used: immunoSEQ multiplex PCR; TCRdb lists only in-frame clones, some missing. That table gives V, J and clone size, and the DNA gave D and trimming. The sample carries over 75,000 clones, roughly 90% recorded once. J is TRBJ2-7 and V is TRBV7-2, with 9 bases lining up with TRBD1. The TCR was taken from a human donor with COVID-19, enrolled during active disease. The donor label of this sample is uncertain. Material: peripheral blood. The CDR3 DNA reads TGTGCCAGCAGCTATGGACAGGGGACCTACGAGCAGTACTTC. As protein: CASSYGQGTYEQYF.